This T cell receptor beta chain was recorded in a study of OX40 agonist ivuxolimab in advanced cancers. Study outcomes and limitations: Dosing at 0.1 to 3.0 mg/kg was accompanied by clonal expansion of CD4+ and CD8+ blood T cells by week 6. Some of the nonresponding patients also showed low levels of normalized T-cell clonal expansion. Individuals who were partial responders at 0.1-3.0 mg/kg had clonal expansion that ranked among the lowest.

The method was immunoSEQ multiplex PCR; TCRdb's version includes in-frame clones alone and lacks a portion of them. The table lists 15,000 to 25,000 clones, 83% of them singletons, with about half in the top ten. V was clipped by 3 bases and J by 7 bases; unmatched bases: 3. The CDR3 covers 14 residues. The germline CDR1 and CDR2 sequences are LNHNV and YYDKDF (reference sequence). This clone was detected once. The antigen remains undetermined. The TCR sequence derives from an adult with an advanced solid tumor such as melanoma, head and neck, liver or kidney cancer. V usage is TRBV15 and J usage is TRBJ2-1, with 10 bases aligning to TRBD1. This sample comprised CD4+ or CD8+ T cells sorted from blood, obtained in a trial of the OX40 agonist ivuxolimab. CDR3 DNA sequence: TGTGCCACCAGCAGGGTGGGACAGGGGAATGAGCAGTTCTTC. Translation: CATSRVGQGNEQFF.